This passage covers 28 T cell receptor beta chains from one sample sequenced in a study of molecular identifiers for immune sequencing clone quantification (dated by TCRdb to about 2018). Receptor amplification or capture employed PCR. TCRdb shows the sequencer as NextSeq 500. TCRdb reprocessed the public reads (quality trimming at Q25 with fastp, clone calling with MiXCR) and kept in-frame beta chains. Every entry covers one CDR3 protein and lists the most common genes and DNA from its rows. For this sample there are around 300,000 distinct CDR3 sequences; 24% appear just once. The ten largest clones take up around 0.76% of the sample. Sequencing was done on a sample of naive CD8+ T cells from blood, with Jurkat cell RNA spiked in. The cell subset or site label corresponds to: FACS-sorted CD8+CD4-CCR7+CD45RA+ naive T cells. The source is a human donor in good health. Some libraries in this study had Jurkat cell RNA spiked in.

In its sample, this clonotype was seen a few times. This rearrangement joins TRBV19 to TRBJ1-4; D call uncertain. Germline V gene data show CDR1 as LNHDA and CDR2 as SQIVND (reference sequence). V gave up 5 bases and J gave up 0 bases, with 13 bases separating them. The CDR3 is 16 residues long. Written as DNA, the CDR3 is TGTGCCAGTAGTTCATGGACGGTTGCAACTAATGAAAAACTGTTTTTT. Translated, it gives CASSSWTVATNEKLFF.

This clonotype appeared many times. The chain links TRBV5-4 to TRBJ2-5; 9 bases line up with TRBD2. Germline V gene data show CDR1 as SGHNT and CDR2 as YYREEE (reference sequence). The V and J ends lost 1 base and 5 bases, in that order; junction bases with no gene match: 6. This CDR3 comprises 15 residues. The CDR3 region has the DNA TGTGCCAGCAGCTTGCGAGCGGGAGGCCCGGAGACCCAGTACTTC. This translates into CASSLRAGGPETQYF.

This chain uses TRBV7-9 with TRBJ1-6; 7 bases are a match to TRBD1. V shed 0 bases and J 7 bases; nucleotides not matched to a gene: 6. This CDR3 spans 16 amino acids. Germline assignment: CDR1 SEHNR and CDR2 FQNEAQ (reference sequence). Here the CDR3 DNA reads TGTGCCAGCAGCTTAGCGCTCGGGACAGTCAATTCACCCCTCCACTTT. It yields the protein CASSLALGTVNSPLHF.

This clonotype was counted many times. The gene calls are TRBV27 and TRBJ1-1; possible D gene TRBD1, 5 bases. The CDR3 is 13 residues long. Trimming shortened V by 3 bases and J by 1 base, and 6 bases separated the two germline ends. The germline V gene encodes CDR1 MNHEY and CDR2 SMNVEV (reference sequence). The CDR3 sequence is CASSLTANTEAFF. CDR3 nucleotide sequence: TGTGCCAGCAGTTTGACAGCGAACACTGAAGCTTTCTTT.

This sequence joins TRBV4-1 and TRBJ2-7; perhaps D is TRBD1 or TRBD2 (5 bases each). The germline V and J ends were trimmed by 1 base and 4 bases, with 14 bases remaining between them. The CDR3 extends over 15 amino acids. CDR1 and CDR2 from the germline V gene are MGHRA and YSYEKL. CDR3 nucleotide sequence: TGCGCCAGCAGCCAAGGAAGGGACGGCTATTACGAGCAGTACTTC. Protein sequence: CASSQGRDGYYEQYF.

The table lists this clonotype with a few counts. The J gene is TRBJ2-4, the V gene TRBV3-1, with 7 bases lining up with TRBD2. The V gene's germline CDR1 is LGHDT and CDR2 YNNKEL (reference sequence). After removal of 0 bases from V and 9 bases from J, the junction contained 11 bases not matched to a gene. The length of the CDR3 is 16 residues. This chain's CDR3 is CASSQDEGAGVGIQYF. DNA of the CDR3: TGTGCCAGCAGCCAAGATGAGGGTGCGGGGGTCGGCATTCAGTACTTC.

A remark on this clonotype: The CDR3 carries no conserved terminal phenylalanine or tryptophan, so it likely arises from a read error. This chain links TRBV30 with TRBJ1-1; no reliable D call. CDR1 and CDR2 (germline): GTSNPN, SVGIG (reference sequence). The CDR3 is made up of 13 amino acids. The CDR3: CAWSPLSNTGAFL. CDR3 nucleotides: TGTGCCTGGAGTCCACTGTCGAACACTGGAGCTTTCTTG.

This clonotype has ten or more counts. J is TRBJ1-3 and V is TRBV4-3; no clear D gene. V dropped 4 bases and J dropped 0 bases, with 10 bases sitting between them. CDR1 LGHNA and CDR2 YSLEER come from the germline V gene. CDR3 size: 15 residues. DNA for the CDR3: TGCGCCAGCAGCCCCGCCGGGAGCTCTGGAAACACCATATATTTT. Translated, it gives CASSPAGSSGNTIYF.

The CDR3 DNA reads as TGTGCCAGCGGGGAGAGCTCCTACAATGAGCAGTTCTTC. It specifies CASGESSYNEQFF. The chain recombines TRBV6-6 with TRBJ2-1; D is perhaps TRBD2 (5 bases). The CDR3 is 13 amino acids. Germline V gives CDR1 MNHNY, CDR2 SVGAGI (reference sequence). Trimming shortened V by 8 bases and J by 0 bases, and 8 bases separated the two germline ends.

The rearrangement links TRBV20-1 to TRBJ2-3, with TRBD2 identical over 11 bases. Germline CDR1 is DFQATT and CDR2 is SNEGSKA (reference sequence). V was clipped by 3 bases and J by 2 bases; unmatched bases: 4. The CDR3 totals 15 residues. CDR3 coding DNA: TGCAGTGCTAGGGGACTAGCGGAGATCACAGATACGCAGTATTTT. Translation gives CSARGLAEITDTQYF.

This clonotype turned up a few times. CDR3 DNA: TGCAGTGCTAGAGATCAGGAGGGGGCTACCGGGGAGCTGTTTTTT. Translation gives CSARDQEGATGELFF. The chain joins TRBV20-1 to TRBJ2-2, with D possibly being TRBD1 (7 bases). The CDR3 sequence is 15 residues long. The V end was cut by 0 bases, the J end by 5 bases, with 13 bases between. Per the germline V gene, CDR1 is DFQATT and CDR2 is SNEGSKA (reference sequence).

Note on this clonotype: Given the absence of the conserved phenylalanine or tryptophan at the CDR3 end, a read error is likely. The chain recombines TRBV6-2 or TRBV6-3 with TRBJ2-7, with D perhaps assigned TRBD1 or TRBD2 (5 bases each). CDR3 length equals 14 residues. V gave up 2 bases and J gave up 4 bases, with 12 bases separating them. CDR1 is MNHEY, CDR2 SVGEGT, per germline. The CDR3 region is CASSYGTLLYEQYL. The CDR3 DNA is TGTGCCAGCAGTTACGGGACCTTATTATACGAGCAGTACCTC.

Points on this clonotype: A much larger clone differs from this one at a single base, so this may be a read error. CDR3: CASSLSWGTQPQHF. CDR3 DNA: TGCGCCAGCAGCCTGTCTTGGGGAACCCAGCCCCAGCATTTT. This chain joins TRBV4-3 and TRBJ1-5; the D is unclear. CDR1 LGHNA and CDR2 YSLEER come from the germline V gene. The CDR3 sequence is 14 residues long. Trimming took 4 bases from V and 7 from J, leaving 14 bases between them.

The chain has TRBV28 and TRBJ1-4; D unclear. V shed 2 bases and J shed 6 bases, with 16 bases lying between them. CDR1 is MDHEN and CDR2 is SYDVKM in the germline V gene. The CDR3 runs to 16 residues. The CDR3 here is CASSLRQDRADEKLFF. CDR3 sequence (DNA): TGTGCCAGCAGTTTACGCCAGGATAGGGCTGATGAAAAACTGTTTTTT.

V is TRBV5-1 and J is TRBJ1-5; D not certain. This CDR3 contains 14 residues. Trimming removed 0 bases at V and 7 bases at J, with 11 bases between. CDR1 is SGHRS and CDR2 is YFSETQ in the germline V gene. CDR3 sequence: CASSLGEREQPQHF. The CDR3 nucleotides are TGCGCCAGCAGCTTGGGGGAAAGGGAACAGCCCCAGCATTTT.

This clonotype was recorded many times. The rearrangement links TRBV6-5 to TRBJ1-1; D gene ambiguous. Germline V gene lookup returns CDR1 MNHEY and CDR2 SVGAGI. The CDR3 length is 14 residues. Trimming removed 2 bases at V and 2 bases at J, with 9 bases between. This chain's CDR3 is CASSYAGPNTEAFF. CDR3 nucleotide sequence: TGTGCCAGCAGTTACGCCGGGCCTAACACTGAAGCTTTCTTT.

Regarding this clonotype: The germline gene is not matched at one end of the junction; a read error may be the cause. CDR3 in amino acids: CSAEARIRDTQYF. CDR3 DNA: TGCAGCGCTGAAGCTAGGATCAGGGATACGCAGTATTTT. This chain links TRBV29-1 with TRBJ2-3; D unclear. Germline V gene sequence: CDR1 SQVTM, CDR2 ANQGSEA. The CDR3 has 13 residues.

The chain carries TRBV5-4 and TRBJ2-3; 7 nucleotides match TRBD2. Losses at the gene ends were 7 bases for V and 1 base for J; bases not matched to a gene: 15. This CDR3 region has 17 residues. Germline-derived CDR1 and CDR2 are SGHNT and YYREEE (reference sequence). The CDR3 region has the DNA TGTGCCAGCCGACGGGGTAGCGGGCCCTCTGGCACAGATACGCAGTATTTT. Translated: CASRRGSGPSGTDTQYF.

This clonotype was found a few times. The rearrangement uses TRBV11-3 and TRBJ2-1; maybe TRBD1 (5 bases). The V gene lost 5 bases and the J gene lost 4 bases, with 9 bases spanning the gap. Per germline, CDR1 SGHNT and CDR2 YENEEA. The CDR3 is 13 amino acids. CDR3 amino acids: CASSVTEYNEQFF. The CDR3 nucleotides are TGTGCCAGCAGCGTGACAGAATACAATGAGCAGTTCTTC. The full variable domain, rest sourced from reference TRBV11-3 and TRBJ2-1, is EAGVVQSPRYKIIEKKQPVAFWCNPISGHNTLYWYLQNLGQGPELLIRYENEEAVDDSQLPKDRFSAERLKGVDSTLKIQPAELGDSAVYLCASSVTEYNEQFFGPGTRLTVL.

The V gene is TRBV9, the J gene TRBJ1-5; D uncertain. The germline gives CDR1 SGDLS, CDR2 YYNGEE. V dropped 4 bases and J dropped 5 bases, with 10 bases sitting between them. The CDR3 contains 13 residues. In DNA form, the CDR3 reads TGTGCCAGCAGCCCGAGTGGGGATCAGCCCCAGCATTTT. Its translation is CASSPSGDQPQHF.

V is TRBV4-1 and J is TRBJ2-5, with TRBD2 matching 10 bases. CDR1 is MGHRA and CDR2 is YSYEKL in the germline V gene. V gave up 1 base and J gave up 5 bases; unmatched junction bases: 4. The CDR3 contains 15 residues. CDR3 region: CASSQVTSGEETQYF. The CDR3 coding sequence is TGCGCCAGCAGCCAAGTCACTAGCGGGGAGGAGACCCAGTACTTC.

This clonotype was detected only a few times. V gene TRBV16 combines with J gene TRBJ1-1; TRBD1 matches at 10 bases. Germline assignment: CDR1 KGHSY and CDR2 FQNENV. The ends lost 0 bases at V and 3 bases at J; junction bases unmatched: 7. CDR3 size: 17 residues. CDR3 sequence reads: CASSQSMLGTGDTEAFF. The CDR3 DNA is TGTGCCAGCAGCCAATCTATGCTTGGGACAGGGGACACTGAAGCTTTCTTT. Full variable domain (outside the CDR3, taken from reference TRBV16 and TRBJ1-1): GEEVAQTPKHLVRGEGQKAKLYCAPIKGHSYVFWYQQVLKNEFKFLISFQNENVFDETGMPKERFSAKCLPNSPCSLEIQATKLEDSAVYFCASSQSMLGTGDTEAFFGQGTRLTVV.

This clonotype was detected only a few times. The chain combines TRBV7-9 with TRBJ2-2; 9 bases map to TRBD1. J gave up 1 base and V 1 base, and 10 bases lay outside the gene matches. This CDR3 is built from 19 residues. Germline V gives CDR1 SEHNR, CDR2 FQNEAQ (reference sequence). The CDR3 here is CASSLVNRGHSLNTGELFF. The CDR3 region has the DNA TGTGCCAGCAGCTTAGTAAACAGGGGGCATTCGTTGAACACCGGGGAGCTGTTTTTT.

This clonotype was detected only a few times. J is TRBJ1-1 and V is TRBV6-5; D gene uncertain. The CDR3 runs 11 residues. Germline CDR1 reads MNHEY; CDR2 reads SVGAGI. The ends were cut back, 4 bases at V and 8 bases at J, with 8 bases in the middle. In DNA, the CDR3 is TGTGCCAGCAGTTTCGGCCGGGAAGCTTTCTTT. This codes for CASSFGREAFF.

The chain has TRBV6-1 and TRBJ1-5; D not resolved. Germline lookup yields CDR1 MNHNS and CDR2 SASEGT. The germline V and J ends were trimmed by 2 bases and 0 bases, with 14 bases remaining between them. The CDR3 totals 17 residues. CDR3 sequence: CASSEIPPGYSNQPQHF. CDR3 DNA sequence: TGTGCCAGCAGTGAAATTCCCCCGGGTTATAGCAATCAGCCCCAGCATTTT.

This chain connects TRBV30 to TRBJ2-7; 7 bases map to TRBD1. The CDR3 spans 13 residues. Trimming took 3 bases from V and 5 from J; bases not matched to a gene: 7. Per germline, CDR1 GTSNPN and CDR2 SVGIG (reference sequence). CDR3 in DNA: TGTGCCTGGAGGTTCAGGGGGACGAACGAGCAGTACTTC. Protein: CAWRFRGTNEQYF.

The chain employs TRBV6-2 or TRBV6-3 and TRBJ2-7, with D tentatively TRBD1 (6 bases). CDR1 is MNHEY and CDR2 is SVGEGT in the germline V gene. The CDR3 runs to 16 residues. The V and J ends lost 2 bases and 3 bases respectively, with 17 bases between them. The DNA of the CDR3 is TGTGCCAGCAGTTACGGGACACTTGTCTTGGTCTACGAGCAGTACTTC. It specifies CASSYGTLVLVYEQYF.

A single count supports this clonotype. The genes are TRBV28 and TRBJ2-3; D is uncertain. Between the trimmed V and J ends, which lost 5 bases and 6 bases, there was a span of 9 bases. This CDR3 spans 12 amino acids. Germline V gene sequence: CDR1 MDHEN, CDR2 SYDVKM. The CDR3 spells CASSETWDTQYF. The CDR3 DNA reads as TGTGCCAGCAGTGAGACTTGGGATACGCAGTATTTT.